This T cell receptor beta chain was observed in a study of T-cell reconstitution after alpha-beta-depleted transplantation in children. This CDR3 region has 16 residues. V was cut by 3 bases and J by 0 bases, with 12 bases left in between. Germline-derived CDR1 and CDR2 are LNHNV and YYDKDF (reference sequence). This clonotype has more than one count but fewer than ten. The TCRbeta library was prepared with unique molecular identifiers. TCRdb called the PCR reads again in MiXCR, with one record for every CDR3 protein. The data show 420,000 or so distinct CDR3 sequences, under 13% seen once. This clonotype originated in a human donor who donated a stem cell graft to a child with acute myeloid leukemia. The source material was PBMCs from the stem cell graft donor, sampled from the stem cell graft. The rearrangement links TRBV15 to TRBJ2-1; the D gene is possibly TRBD2 (6 bases). Written as DNA, the CDR3 is TGTGCCACCAGCAGTAACCGGGAGCGCTCCTACAATGAGCAGTTCTTC. The encoded protein is CATSSNRERSYNEQFF.